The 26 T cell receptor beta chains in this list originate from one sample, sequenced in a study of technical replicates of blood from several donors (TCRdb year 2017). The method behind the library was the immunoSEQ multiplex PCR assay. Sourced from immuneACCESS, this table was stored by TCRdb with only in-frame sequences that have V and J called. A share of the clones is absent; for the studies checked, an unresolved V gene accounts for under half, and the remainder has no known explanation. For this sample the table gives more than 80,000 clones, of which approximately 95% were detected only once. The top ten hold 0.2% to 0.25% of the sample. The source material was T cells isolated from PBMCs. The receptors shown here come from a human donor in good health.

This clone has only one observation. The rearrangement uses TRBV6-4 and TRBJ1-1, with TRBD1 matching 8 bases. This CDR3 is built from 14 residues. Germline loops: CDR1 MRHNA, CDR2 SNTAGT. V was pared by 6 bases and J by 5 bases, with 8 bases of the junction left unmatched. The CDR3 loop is CASSETDRVTEAFF. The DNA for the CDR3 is TGTGCCAGCAGCGAAACGGACAGGGTGACTGAAGCTTTCTTT.

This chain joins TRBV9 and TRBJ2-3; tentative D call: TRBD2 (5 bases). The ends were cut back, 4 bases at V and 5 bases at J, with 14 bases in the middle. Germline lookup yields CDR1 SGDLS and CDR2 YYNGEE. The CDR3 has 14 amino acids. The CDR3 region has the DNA TGTGCCAGCAGCCCCGGGGAGAGCCGAGATACGCAGTATTTT. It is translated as CASSPGESRDTQYF.

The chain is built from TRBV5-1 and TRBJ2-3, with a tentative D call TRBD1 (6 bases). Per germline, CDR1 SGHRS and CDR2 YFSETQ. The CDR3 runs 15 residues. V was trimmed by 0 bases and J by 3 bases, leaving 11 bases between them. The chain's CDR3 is CASSLGAGVTDTQYF. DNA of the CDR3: TGCGCCAGCAGCTTGGGGGCAGGGGTGACAGATACGCAGTATTTT.

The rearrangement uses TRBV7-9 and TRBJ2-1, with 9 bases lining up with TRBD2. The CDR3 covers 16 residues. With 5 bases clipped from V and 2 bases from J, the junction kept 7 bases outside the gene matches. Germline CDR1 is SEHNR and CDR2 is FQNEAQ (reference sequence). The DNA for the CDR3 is TGTGCCAGCAGCCCGCTGCTAGCGGGACCCTACAATGAGCAGTTCTTC. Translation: CASSPLLAGPYNEQFF.

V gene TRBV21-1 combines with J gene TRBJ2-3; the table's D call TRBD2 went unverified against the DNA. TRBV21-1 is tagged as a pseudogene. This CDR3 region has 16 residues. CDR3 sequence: CASTPTGLVREDTQYF. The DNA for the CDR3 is TGTGCCAGCACTCCAACCGGACTAGTTCGGGAGGATACGCAGTATTTT.

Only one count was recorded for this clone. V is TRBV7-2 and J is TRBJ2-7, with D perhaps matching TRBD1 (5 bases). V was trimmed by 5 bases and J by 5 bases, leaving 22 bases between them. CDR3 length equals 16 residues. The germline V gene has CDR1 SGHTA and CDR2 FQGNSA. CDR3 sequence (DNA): TGTGCCAGCAGCCGGGCGAGCGAACAGTGGGGCCACGAGCAGTACTTC. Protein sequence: CASSRASEQWGHEQYF.

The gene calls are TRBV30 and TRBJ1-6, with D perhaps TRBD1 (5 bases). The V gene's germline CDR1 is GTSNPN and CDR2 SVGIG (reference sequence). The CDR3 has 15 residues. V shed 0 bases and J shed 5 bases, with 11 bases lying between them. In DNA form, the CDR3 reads TGTGCCTGGAGTGTCGGGCAGGGAAATAATTCACCCCTCCACTTT. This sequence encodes CAWSVGQGNNSPLHF. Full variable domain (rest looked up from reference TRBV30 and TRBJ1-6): SQTIHQWPATLVQPVGSPLSLECTVEGTSNPNLYWYRQAAGRGLQLLFYSVGIGQISSEVPQNLSASRPQDRQFILSSKKLLLSDSGFYLCAWSVGQGNNSPLHFGNGTRLTVT.

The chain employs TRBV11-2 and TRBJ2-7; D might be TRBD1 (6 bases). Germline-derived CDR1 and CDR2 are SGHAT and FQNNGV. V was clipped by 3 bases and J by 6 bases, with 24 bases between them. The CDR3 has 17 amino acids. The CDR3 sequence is CASSFNPLGQNWAEQYF. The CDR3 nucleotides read TGTGCCAGCAGCTTTAACCCTCTTGGACAGAATTGGGCCGAGCAGTACTTC.

The CDR3 reads CASRTLAGWAGELFF. The CDR3 nucleotides read TGTGCCAGCAGGACCCTAGCGGGGTGGGCCGGGGAGCTGTTTTTT. J is TRBJ2-2 and V is TRBV2, with 9 bases fitting TRBD2. Germline V gene sequence: CDR1 SNHLY, CDR2 FYNNEI. The trim removed 6 bases at V and 6 bases at J, leaving 8 bases unmatched. CDR3 length: 15 amino acids.

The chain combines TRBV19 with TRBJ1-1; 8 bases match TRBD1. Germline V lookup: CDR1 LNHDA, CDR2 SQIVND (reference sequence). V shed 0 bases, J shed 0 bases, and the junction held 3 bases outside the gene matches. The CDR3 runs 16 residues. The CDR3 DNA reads TGTGCCAGTAGTATAGACAGGGGGCGATTGAACACTGAAGCTTTCTTT. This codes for CASSIDRGRLNTEAFF.

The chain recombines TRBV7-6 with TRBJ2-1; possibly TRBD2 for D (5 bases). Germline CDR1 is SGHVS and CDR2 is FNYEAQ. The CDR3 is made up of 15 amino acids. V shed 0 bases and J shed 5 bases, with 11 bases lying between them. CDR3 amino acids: CASSLARRADNEQFF. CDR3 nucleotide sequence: TGTGCCAGCAGCTTAGCGAGGCGGGCTGACAATGAGCAGTTCTTC.

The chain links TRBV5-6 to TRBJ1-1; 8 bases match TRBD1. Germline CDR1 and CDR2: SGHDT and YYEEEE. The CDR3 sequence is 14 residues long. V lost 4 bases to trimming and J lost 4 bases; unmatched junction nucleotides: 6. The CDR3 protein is CASSGQGGSTEAFF. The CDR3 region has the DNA TGTGCCAGCAGCGGACAGGGTGGGAGCACTGAAGCTTTCTTT.

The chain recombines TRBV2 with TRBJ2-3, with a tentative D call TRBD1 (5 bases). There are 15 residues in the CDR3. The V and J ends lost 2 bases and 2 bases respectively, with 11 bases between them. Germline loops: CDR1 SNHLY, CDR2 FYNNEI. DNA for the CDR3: TGTGCCAGCAGTGAAAGGGGTCTCGCCACAGATACGCAGTATTTT. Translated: CASSERGLATDTQYF.

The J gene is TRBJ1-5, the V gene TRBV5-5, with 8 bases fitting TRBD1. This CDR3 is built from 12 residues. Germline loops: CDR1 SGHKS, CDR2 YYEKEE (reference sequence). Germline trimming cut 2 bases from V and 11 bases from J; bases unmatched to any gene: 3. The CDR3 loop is CASSFNRGTQHF. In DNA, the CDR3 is TGTGCCAGCAGCTTTAACAGGGGGACCCAGCATTTT.

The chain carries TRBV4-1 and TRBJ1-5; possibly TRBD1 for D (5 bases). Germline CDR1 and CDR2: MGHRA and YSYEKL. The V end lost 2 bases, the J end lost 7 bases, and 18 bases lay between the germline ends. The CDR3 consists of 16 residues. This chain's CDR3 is CASSQKEGQGWQPQHF. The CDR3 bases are TGCGCCAGCAGCCAAAAAGAAGGGCAGGGTTGGCAGCCCCAGCATTTT.

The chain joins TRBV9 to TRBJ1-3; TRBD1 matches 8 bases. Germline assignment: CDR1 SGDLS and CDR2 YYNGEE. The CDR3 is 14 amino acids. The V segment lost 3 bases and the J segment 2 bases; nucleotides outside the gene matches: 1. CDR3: CASSATGAGNTIYF. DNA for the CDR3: TGTGCCAGCAGCGCGACAGGGGCTGGAAACACCATATATTTT.

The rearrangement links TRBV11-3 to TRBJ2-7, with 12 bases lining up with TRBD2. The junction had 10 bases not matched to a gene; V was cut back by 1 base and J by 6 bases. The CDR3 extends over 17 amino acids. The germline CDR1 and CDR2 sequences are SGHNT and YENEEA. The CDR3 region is CASSLASGGAGSSEQYF. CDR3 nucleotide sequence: TGTGCCAGCAGCTTAGCTAGCGGGGGGGCCGGTTCGAGCGAGCAGTACTTC.

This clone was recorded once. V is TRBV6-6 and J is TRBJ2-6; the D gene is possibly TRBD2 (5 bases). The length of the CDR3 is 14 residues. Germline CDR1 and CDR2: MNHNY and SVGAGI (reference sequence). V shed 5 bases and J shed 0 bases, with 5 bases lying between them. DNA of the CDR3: TGTGCCAGCAGTCGGGACTCTGGGGCCAACGTCCTGACTTTC. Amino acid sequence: CASSRDSGANVLTF.

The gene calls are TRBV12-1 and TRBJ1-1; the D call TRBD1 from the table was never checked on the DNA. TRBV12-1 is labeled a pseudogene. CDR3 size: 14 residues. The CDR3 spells CASSSDRENTEAFF. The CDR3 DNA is TGTGCCAGCAGCTCGGACAGGGAGAACACTGAAGCTTTCTTT.

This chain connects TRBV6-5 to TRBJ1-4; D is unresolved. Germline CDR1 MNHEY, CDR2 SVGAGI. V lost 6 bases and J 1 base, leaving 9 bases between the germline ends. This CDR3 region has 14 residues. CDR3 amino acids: CASSQSGTNEKLFF. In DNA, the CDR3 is TGTGCCAGCAGCCAGTCGGGAACTAATGAAAAACTGTTTTTT.

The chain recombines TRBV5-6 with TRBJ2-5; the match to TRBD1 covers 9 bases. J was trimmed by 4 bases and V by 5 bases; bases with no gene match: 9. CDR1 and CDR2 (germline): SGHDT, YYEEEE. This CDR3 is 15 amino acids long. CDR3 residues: CASSSTGGLLETQYF. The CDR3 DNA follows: TGTGCCAGCAGTTCTACAGGGGGCCTTCTAGAGACCCAGTACTTC.

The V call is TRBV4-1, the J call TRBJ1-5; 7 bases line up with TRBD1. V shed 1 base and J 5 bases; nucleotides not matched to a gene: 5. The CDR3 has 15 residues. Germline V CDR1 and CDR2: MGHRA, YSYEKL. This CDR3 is CASSQGTGDYQPQHF. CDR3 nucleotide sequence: TGCGCCAGCAGCCAAGGCACAGGGGATTATCAGCCCCAGCATTTT.

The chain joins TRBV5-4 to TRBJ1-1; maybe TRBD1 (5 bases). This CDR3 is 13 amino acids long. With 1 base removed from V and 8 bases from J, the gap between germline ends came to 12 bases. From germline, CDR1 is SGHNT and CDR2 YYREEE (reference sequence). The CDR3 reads CASSLITGEEAFF. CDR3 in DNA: TGTGCCAGCAGCTTGATTACGGGGGAAGAAGCTTTCTTT.

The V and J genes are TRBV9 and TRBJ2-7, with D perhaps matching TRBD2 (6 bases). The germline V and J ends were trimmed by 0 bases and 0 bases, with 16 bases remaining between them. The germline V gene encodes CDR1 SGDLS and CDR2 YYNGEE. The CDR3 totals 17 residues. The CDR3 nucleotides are TGTGCCAGCAGCGTAGTCGGGGGAACTACGGGCTCCTACGAGCAGTACTTC. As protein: CASSVVGGTTGSYEQYF. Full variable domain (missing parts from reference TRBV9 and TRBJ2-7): DSGVTQTPKHLITATGQRVTLRCSPRSGDLSVYWYQQSLDQGLQFLIQYYNGEERAKGNILERFSAQQFPDLHSELNLSSLELGDSALYFCASSVVGGTTGSYEQYFGPGTRLTVT.

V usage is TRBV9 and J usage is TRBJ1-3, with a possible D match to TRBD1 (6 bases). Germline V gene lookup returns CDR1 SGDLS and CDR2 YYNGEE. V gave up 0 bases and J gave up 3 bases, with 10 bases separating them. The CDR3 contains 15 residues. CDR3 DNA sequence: TGTGCCAGCAGCGTAGATCGAGGGGGTGGAAACACCATATATTTT. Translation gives CASSVDRGGGNTIYF.

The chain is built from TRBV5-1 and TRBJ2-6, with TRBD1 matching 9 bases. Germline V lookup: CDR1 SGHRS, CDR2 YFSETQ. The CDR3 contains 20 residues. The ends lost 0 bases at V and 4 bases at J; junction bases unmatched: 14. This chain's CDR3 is CASSLVRTGGLVGGANVLTF. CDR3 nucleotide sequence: TGCGCCAGCAGCTTGGTTCGAACAGGGGGCCTAGTAGGAGGGGCCAACGTCCTGACTTTC.